This T cell receptor beta chain came from a study of blood T cell repertoires in COVID-19. Study-level information: COVID-19 samples, acute and convalescent, were from the United States, Italy and Spain.

Recruitment covered fewer than 25 US areas and drew participants whose ages spanned 18 to 89 years. Exposed enrollees encountered a COVID-19 case at some point within 2 weeks before study entry. The CDR3 length is 14 residues. Trimming pared 11 bases from V and 4 bases from J, leaving 20 bases between. CDR1 and CDR2 from the germline V gene are MDHEN and SYDVKM. Here immunoSEQ multiplex PCR was the method, and the copy in TCRdb shows in-frame clones only, minus some. The table lists some 300,000 clones, roughly 86% of them singletons. The clonotype was recovered from a woman aged 50 to 60 who had been exposed to COVID-19. Sequenced sample: PBMCs or T cells enriched from blood (not recorded which). This rearrangement joins TRBV28 to TRBJ1-2, with D possibly being TRBD1 (6 bases). The CDR3 region has the DNA TGTGCCGCTTCGCCGGGTCAGGGGAGCTATGGCTACACCTTC. Its protein is CAASPGQGSYGYTF.